Each of the 22 T cell receptor beta chains below was sequenced from the same sample in a study of blood T cell repertoires in COVID-19. This table comes from immunoSEQ multiplex PCR, and its TCRdb copy is limited to in-frame clones, with some not included. The repertoire includes fewer than 400,000 clones, roughly nine tenths of them detected once, and 1.5% to 2% sits in the top ten. Sequencing was performed on PBMCs or T cells enriched from blood (not recorded which). These receptors all stem from a woman aged 25 to 45 who had recovered from COVID-19.

This clone appeared a single time. The rearrangement uses TRBV4-2 and TRBJ1-1, with D possibly being TRBD1 (5 bases). The CDR3 spans 14 residues. Germline V gene data show CDR1 as LGHNA and CDR2 as YNFKEQ. Trimming stripped 3 bases from V and 4 bases from J, with 12 bases between. CDR3 sequence: CASSHSQGFTEAFF. Here the CDR3 DNA reads TGTGCCAGCAGCCACTCCCAGGGCTTCACTGAAGCTTTCTTT.

The J gene is TRBJ1-3, the V gene TRBV7-9; 7 bases agree with TRBD1. There are 19 residues in the CDR3. The ends lost 5 bases at V and 2 bases at J; junction bases unmatched: 18. Germline V gene data show CDR1 as SEHNR and CDR2 as FQNEAQ (reference sequence). CDR3 sequence (DNA): TGTGCCAGCAGCGCCCGGGAGTGGGAAGACAGGGACGCTGGAAACACCATATATTTT. Translated: CASSAREWEDRDAGNTIYF.

The rearrangement uses TRBV7-2 and TRBJ2-7; a weak D match, TRBD2 (7 bases). The CDR3 covers 16 residues. V gave up 1 base and J gave up 5 bases, with 18 bases separating them. The germline V gene encodes CDR1 SGHTA and CDR2 FQGNSA. The CDR3 sequence: CASSLVAGGGRDEQYF. CDR3 bases: TGTGCCAGCAGCTTAGTAGCGGGCGGGGGCCGCGACGAGCAGTACTTC.

CDR3 in DNA: TGTGCCACCAGTGACCCCGGGAATGAGCAGTTCTTC. This codes for CATSDPGNEQFF. V and J are TRBV24-1 and TRBJ2-1, with D hard to call. This CDR3 spans 12 amino acids. Trimming removed 4 bases from V and 7 bases from J, with 7 bases in between. Germline V gene sequence: CDR1 KGHDR, CDR2 SFDVKD.

The chain couples TRBV4-2 to TRBJ2-3; 8 nucleotides agree with TRBD2. Losses at the gene ends were 0 bases for V and 1 base for J; bases not matched to a gene: 3. This CDR3 contains 16 residues. Germline CDR1 reads LGHNA; CDR2 reads YNFKEQ. Written as DNA, the CDR3 is TGTGCCAGCAGCCAAGAGGAGACTAGCGGCACAGATACGCAGTATTTT. This codes for CASSQEETSGTDTQYF.

Only one count was recorded for this clone. The chain couples TRBV3-1 (or the pseudogene TRBV3-2) to TRBJ1-1, with 10 bases fitting TRBD1. Germline assignment: CDR1 LGHDT and CDR2 YNNKEL (reference sequence). CDR3 size: 15 residues. Trimming removed 4 bases from V and 3 bases from J; junction bases left unmatched: 5. The CDR3 loop reads CASSRPGQGYTEAFF. The CDR3 nucleotides read TGTGCCAGCAGCCGACCGGGACAGGGGTACACTGAAGCTTTCTTT.

The chain is built from TRBV28 and TRBJ1-6, with TRBD1 matching over 8 bases. The J segment lost 7 bases and the V segment lost 6 bases, leaving 2 bases of the junction unmatched. The CDR3 is 13 residues long. From germline, CDR1 is MDHEN and CDR2 SYDVKM. Here the CDR3 reads CASSTGGNSPLHF. CDR3 nucleotides: TGTGCCAGCAGCACAGGGGGAAATTCACCCCTCCACTTT.

The CDR3 loop is CASSLEVGGYGTQYF. The CDR3 coding sequence is TGTGCCAGCAGCTTAGAGGTTGGTGGTTACGGGACCCAGTACTTC. This chain links TRBV11-3 with TRBJ2-5; no clear D gene. This CDR3 region has 15 residues. CDR1 and CDR2 (germline): SGHNT, YENEEA. Trimming cost V 0 bases and J 7 bases, with 15 bases left between them. The full variable domain, rest sourced from reference TRBV11-3 and TRBJ2-5, is EAGVVQSPRYKIIEKKQPVAFWCNPISGHNTLYWYLQNLGQGPELLIRYENEEAVDDSQLPKDRFSAERLKGVDSTLKIQPAELGDSAVYLCASSLEVGGYGTQYFGPGTRLLVL.

The chain couples TRBV11-1 to TRBJ2-3, with TRBD1 matching 9 bases. The CDR3 is 14 residues long. Germline CDR1 SGHAT, CDR2 FQDESV (reference sequence). The V gene end was trimmed by 6 bases and the J gene end by 2 bases; junction bases not matched to a gene: 3. The CDR3 DNA is TGTGCCAGCAGGAGGGACAGGGACACAGATACGCAGTATTTT. This gives the protein CASRRDRDTDTQYF. The full variable domain, its missing parts supplied by reference TRBV11-1 and TRBJ2-3, is EAEVAQSPRYKITEKSQAVAFWCDPISGHATLYWYRQILGQGPELLVQFQDESVVDDSQLPKDRFSAERLKGVDSTLKIQPAELGDSAMYLCASRRDRDTDTQYFGPGTRLTVL.

This chain joins TRBV5-1 and TRBJ1-6; D is unresolved. The CDR3 is 13 residues long. Trimming removed 4 bases at V and 12 bases at J, with 14 bases between. Looked up from germline, CDR1 is SGHRS and CDR2 is YFSETQ. The CDR3 loop is CASSPLVEGPLHF. The CDR3 nucleotides read TGCGCCAGCAGCCCCCTAGTGGAGGGACCCCTCCACTTT.

The V and J genes are TRBV5-6 and TRBJ2-7; the match to TRBD2 covers 8 bases. The germline V gene has CDR1 SGHDT and CDR2 YYEEEE. The ends lost 4 bases at V and 2 bases at J; junction bases unmatched: 11. CDR3 size: 16 residues. This CDR3 is CASSRRLLAVPYEQYF. In DNA, the CDR3 is TGTGCCAGCAGCCGACGACTACTAGCGGTTCCCTACGAGCAGTACTTC.

The chain uses TRBV9 and TRBJ1-1; D perhaps matches TRBD1 (6 bases). This CDR3 contains 14 residues. V lost 3 bases to trimming and J lost 0 bases, with 9 bases between them. In germline, CDR1 is SGDLS, CDR2 YYNGEE. CDR3 sequence reads: CASSAGDLNTEAFF. The CDR3 bases are TGTGCCAGCAGCGCAGGGGATTTGAACACTGAAGCTTTCTTT.

This clone was observed once. The chain couples TRBV27 to TRBJ2-1, with 13 bases aligning to TRBD2. The J segment lost 6 bases and the V segment lost 5 bases, leaving 7 bases of the junction unmatched. CDR1 and CDR2 from the germline V gene are MNHEY and SMNVEV (reference sequence). There are 16 residues in the CDR3. CDR3 in amino acids: CASSRRLAGGSNEQFF. As DNA, the CDR3 is TGTGCCAGCAGTCGAAGACTAGCGGGAGGTTCCAATGAGCAGTTCTTC.

The chain employs TRBV4-3 and TRBJ1-6; D is possibly TRBD1 (5 bases). From germline, CDR1 is LGHNA and CDR2 YSLEER. This CDR3 region has 15 residues. The ends were cut back, 1 base at V and 7 bases at J, with 11 bases in the middle. The CDR3 nucleotides are TGCGCCAGCAGCCAAGTCACAGCAGGGAATTCACCCCTCCACTTT. Its protein is CASSQVTAGNSPLHF.

The chain uses TRBV7-9 and TRBJ2-3; 12 nucleotides align to TRBD1. Losses at the gene ends were 7 bases for V and 11 bases for J; bases not matched to a gene: 13. In germline, CDR1 is SEHNR, CDR2 FQNEAQ (reference sequence). The CDR3 is made up of 15 amino acids. The CDR3 nucleotides read TGTGCCAGCACGGCCGGGACAGGGGGCCAAGAGGGGCAGTATTTT. Its protein product is CASTAGTGGQEGQYF.

J is TRBJ1-1 and V is TRBV27; D might be TRBD1 (6 bases). Trimming left V 7 bases short and J 10 bases short, with 22 bases between. Germline V CDR1 and CDR2: MNHEY, SMNVEV (reference sequence). The CDR3 consists of 14 residues. The chain's CDR3 is CASNTGTGLLGAFF. CDR3 sequence (DNA): TGTGCCAGCAATACAGGGACGGGTTTGCTTGGAGCTTTCTTT.

The rearrangement links TRBV12-5 to TRBJ1-1; D is ambiguous. The CDR3 runs 13 residues. Germline V lookup: CDR1 LGHNT, CDR2 FRNRAP. V was pared by 8 bases and J by 2 bases, with 12 bases between. DNA of the CDR3: TGTGCTAGTATTTTTCGGGATAACACTGAAGCTTTCTTT. This translates into CASIFRDNTEAFF.

V usage is TRBV4-1 and J usage is TRBJ2-1; 8 bases are shared with TRBD2. The CDR3 contains 15 residues. Looked up from germline, CDR1 is MGHRA and CDR2 is YSYEKL. V gave up 3 bases and J gave up 6 bases; unmatched junction bases: 7. The DNA of the CDR3 is TGCGCCAGCAGCCAGGGAGCGGGAGTGGTCAATGAGCAGTTCTTC. Its translation is CASSQGAGVVNEQFF.

This chain connects TRBV6-4 to TRBJ2-5; TRBD2 is a possible D gene (6 bases). Germline V gene sequence: CDR1 MRHNA, CDR2 SNTAGT. V was trimmed by 6 bases and J by 1 base, leaving 15 bases between them. This CDR3 has 15 residues. The DNA for the CDR3 is TGTGCCAGCAGCCGGTTTGGAGGGTCCCAAGAGACCCAGTACTTC. Translated: CASSRFGGSQETQYF.

This clone was recorded only once. This chain links TRBV19 with TRBJ1-5; weak D call: TRBD1 (5 bases). V gave up 3 bases and J gave up 5 bases, with 11 bases separating them. The germline V gene encodes CDR1 LNHDA and CDR2 SQIVND (reference sequence). The CDR3 is made up of 14 amino acids. CDR3: CASSIKTVYQPQHF. The DNA of the CDR3 is TGTGCCAGTAGTATTAAGACAGTCTATCAGCCCCAGCATTTT.

V is TRBV28 and J is TRBJ1-6; D possibly corresponds to TRBD1 (6 bases). This CDR3 has 16 residues. Looked up from germline, CDR1 is MDHEN and CDR2 is SYDVKM. V lost 5 bases and J lost 8, with 19 bases in between. For the CDR3, the DNA is TGTGCCAGCAGTCTCGAATACAGGGCGGAGGATTCACCCCTCCACTTT. Its protein is CASSLEYRAEDSPLHF.

The V and J genes are TRBV7-9 and TRBJ2-2; perhaps TRBD2 as D (5 bases). The ends were cut back, 1 base at V and 6 bases at J, with 12 bases in the middle. This CDR3 spans 15 amino acids. Germline CDR1 SEHNR, CDR2 FQNEAQ (reference sequence). CDR3 region: CASSLGGIGAGELFF. The CDR3 DNA is TGTGCCAGCAGCTTAGGCGGCATCGGGGCCGGGGAGCTGTTTTTT.